This T cell receptor beta chain was observed in a study of T cell responses to AZD1222 COVID-19 vaccine. Sequenced by immunoSEQ multiplex PCR; TCRdb stores in-frame clones only, minus some. Of approximately 120,000 clones listed, about 85% were seen once; the top ten hold about 4.3%. The CDR3 length is 15 residues. V lost 5 bases and J lost 4, with 17 bases in between. Per germline, CDR1 SGHVS and CDR2 FQNEAQ. The V call is TRBV7-8, the J call TRBJ1-2; D uncertain. This clonotype originated in an adult who received the AZD1222 COVID-19 vaccine. Sequencing used peripheral blood, obtained 28 days after the second AZD1222 dose. CDR3 residues: CASSALDGRSYGYTF. DNA for the CDR3: TGTGCCAGCAGCGCCCTGGATGGGAGATCCTATGGCTACACCTTC.